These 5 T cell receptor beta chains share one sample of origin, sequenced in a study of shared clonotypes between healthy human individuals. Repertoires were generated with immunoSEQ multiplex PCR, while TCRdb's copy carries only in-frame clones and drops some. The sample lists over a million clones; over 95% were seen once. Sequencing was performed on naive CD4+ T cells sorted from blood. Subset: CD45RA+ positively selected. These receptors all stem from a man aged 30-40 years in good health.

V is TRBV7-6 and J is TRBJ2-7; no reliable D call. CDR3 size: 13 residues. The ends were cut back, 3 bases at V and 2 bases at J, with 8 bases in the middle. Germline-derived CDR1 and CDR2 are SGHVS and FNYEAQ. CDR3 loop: CASSLGRTYEQYF. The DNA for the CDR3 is TGTGCCAGCAGCTTGGGCAGAACCTACGAGCAGTACTTC.

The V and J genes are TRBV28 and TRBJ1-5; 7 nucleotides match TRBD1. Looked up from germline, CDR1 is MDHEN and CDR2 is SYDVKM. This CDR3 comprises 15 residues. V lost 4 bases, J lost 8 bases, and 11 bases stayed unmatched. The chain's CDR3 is CASSSDRAHRKPQHF. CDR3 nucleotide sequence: TGTGCCAGCAGTTCCGACAGGGCACATAGGAAGCCCCAGCATTTT.

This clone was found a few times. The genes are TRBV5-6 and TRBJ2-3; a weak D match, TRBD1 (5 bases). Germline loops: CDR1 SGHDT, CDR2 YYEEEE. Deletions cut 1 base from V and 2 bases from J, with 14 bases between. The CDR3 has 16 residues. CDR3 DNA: TGTGCCAGCAGCTTGTCCAGGGTGCCAGCCACAGATACGCAGTATTTT. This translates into CASSLSRVPATDTQYF.

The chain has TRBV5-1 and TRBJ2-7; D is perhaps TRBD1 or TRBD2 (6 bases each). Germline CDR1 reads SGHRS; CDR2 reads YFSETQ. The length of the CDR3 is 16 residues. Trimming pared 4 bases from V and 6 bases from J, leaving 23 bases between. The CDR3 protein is CASSTGSEGGLREQYF. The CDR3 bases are TGCGCCAGCAGCACTGGCAGTGAGGGGGGATTACGCGAGCAGTACTTC.

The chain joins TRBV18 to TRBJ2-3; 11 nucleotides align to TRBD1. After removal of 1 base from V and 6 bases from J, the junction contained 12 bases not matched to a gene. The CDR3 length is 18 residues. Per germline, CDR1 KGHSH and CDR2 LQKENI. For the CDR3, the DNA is TGTGCCAGCTCACCACTCCTAGGCCGGGACAGGGGGATGGATACGCAGTATTTT. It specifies CASSPLLGRDRGMDTQYF.